This T cell receptor (beta chain) was observed in a study of Ad26.COV2.S vaccination and SARS-CoV-2 variants. Study summary: Donor had been placed in the Ad26.COV2.S arm of the COV1001 trial. Dosing was one shot or two shots 56 days apart.

Some clones are missing from TCRdb's copy, which holds only in-frame ones; the method was immunoSEQ multiplex PCR. The sample consists of about 680,000 clones, 89% of them appearing once. Treatment given: about 20 received Ad26.COV2.S at low or high dose, single or two shots; roughly 5 received placebo; per-sample allocation not given. Collection of samples fell on day 63 after the first vaccine or placebo injection. Regarding the study as a whole: Relative to placebo recipients, vaccine recipients exhibited elevated spike-specific TCR breadth.

The CDR3 extends over 14 amino acids. Germline loops: CDR1 SGDLS, CDR2 YYNGEE. The V and J ends lost 0 bases and 6 bases respectively, with 12 bases between them. Of note for this clone: No antigen is known for it.

This sequence was found in a person between 18 and 59 years old who received the Ad26.COV2.S COVID-19 vaccine or a placebo. The J gene is TRBJ2-5, the V gene TRBV9, with a possible D match to TRBD1 (5 bases). The sequenced sample was peripheral blood, obtained in a trial of Ad26.COV2.S vaccine versus placebo. CDR3 coding DNA: TGTGCCAGCAGCGTAGCTGGGGCTGGGAAGACCCAGTACTTC. This encodes CASSVAGAGKTQYF.